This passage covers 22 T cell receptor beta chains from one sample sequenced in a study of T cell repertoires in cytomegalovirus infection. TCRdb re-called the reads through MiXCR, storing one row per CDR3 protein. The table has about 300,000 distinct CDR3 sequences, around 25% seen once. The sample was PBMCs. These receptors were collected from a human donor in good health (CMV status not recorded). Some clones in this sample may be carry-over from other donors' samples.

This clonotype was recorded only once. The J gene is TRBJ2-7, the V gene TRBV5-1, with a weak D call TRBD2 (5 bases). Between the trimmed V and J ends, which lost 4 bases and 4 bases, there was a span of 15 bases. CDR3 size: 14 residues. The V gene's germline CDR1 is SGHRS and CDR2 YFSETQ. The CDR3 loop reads CASSPEVTGYEQYF. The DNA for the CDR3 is TGCGCCAGCAGCCCAGAAGTTACGGGATACGAGCAGTACTTC.

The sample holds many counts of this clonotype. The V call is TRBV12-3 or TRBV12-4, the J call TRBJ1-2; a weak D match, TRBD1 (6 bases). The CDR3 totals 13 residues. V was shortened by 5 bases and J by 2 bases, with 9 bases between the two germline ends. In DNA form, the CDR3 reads TGTGCCAGCAGTGAACAGGGCAACTATGGCTACACCTTC. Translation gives CASSEQGNYGYTF.

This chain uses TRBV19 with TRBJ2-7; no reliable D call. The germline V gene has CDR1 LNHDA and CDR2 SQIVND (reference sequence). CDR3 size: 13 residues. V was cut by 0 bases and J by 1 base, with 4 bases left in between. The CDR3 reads CASSIEDSYEQYF. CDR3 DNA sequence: TGTGCCAGTAGTATAGAGGATTCCTACGAGCAGTACTTC.

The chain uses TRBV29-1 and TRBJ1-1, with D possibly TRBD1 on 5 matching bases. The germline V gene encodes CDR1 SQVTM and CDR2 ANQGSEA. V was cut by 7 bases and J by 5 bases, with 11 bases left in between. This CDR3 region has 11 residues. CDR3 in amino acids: CSAIEGTEAFF. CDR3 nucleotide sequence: TGCAGCGCAATAGAGGGGACTGAAGCTTTCTTT.

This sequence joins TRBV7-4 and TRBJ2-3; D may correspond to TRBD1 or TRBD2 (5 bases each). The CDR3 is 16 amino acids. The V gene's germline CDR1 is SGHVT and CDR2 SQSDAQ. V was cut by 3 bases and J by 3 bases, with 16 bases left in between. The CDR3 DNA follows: TGTGCCAGCAGCTTTATGGGGGAACAACATACAGATACGCAGTATTTT. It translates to CASSFMGEQHTDTQYF.

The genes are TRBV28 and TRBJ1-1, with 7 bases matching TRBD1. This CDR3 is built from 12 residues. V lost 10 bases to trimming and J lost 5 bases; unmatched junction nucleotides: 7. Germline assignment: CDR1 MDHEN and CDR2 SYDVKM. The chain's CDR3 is CATVTGRTEAFF. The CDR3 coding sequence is TGTGCCACCGTGACAGGGAGAACTGAAGCTTTCTTT.

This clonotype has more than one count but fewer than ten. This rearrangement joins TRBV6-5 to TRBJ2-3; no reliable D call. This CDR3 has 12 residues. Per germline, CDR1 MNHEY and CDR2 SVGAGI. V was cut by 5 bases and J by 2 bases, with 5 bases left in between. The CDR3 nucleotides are TGTGCCAGCAGTGACCCCACAGATACGCAGTATTTT. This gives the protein CASSDPTDTQYF.

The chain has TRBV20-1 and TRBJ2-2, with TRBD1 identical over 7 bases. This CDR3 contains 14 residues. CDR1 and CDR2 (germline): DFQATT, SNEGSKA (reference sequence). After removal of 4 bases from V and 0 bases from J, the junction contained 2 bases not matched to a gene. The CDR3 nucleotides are TGCAGTGCTAAACAGGGGACGAACACCGGGGAGCTGTTTTTT. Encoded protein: CSAKQGTNTGELFF.

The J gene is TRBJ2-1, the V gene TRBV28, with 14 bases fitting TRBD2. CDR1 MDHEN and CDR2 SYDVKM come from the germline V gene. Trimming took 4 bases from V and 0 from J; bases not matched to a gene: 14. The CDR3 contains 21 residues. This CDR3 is CASSSRLAGGPGRGSYNEQFF. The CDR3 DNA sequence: TGTGCCAGCAGTTCTCGACTAGCGGGAGGGCCGGGTCGCGGCTCCTACAATGAGCAGTTCTTC.

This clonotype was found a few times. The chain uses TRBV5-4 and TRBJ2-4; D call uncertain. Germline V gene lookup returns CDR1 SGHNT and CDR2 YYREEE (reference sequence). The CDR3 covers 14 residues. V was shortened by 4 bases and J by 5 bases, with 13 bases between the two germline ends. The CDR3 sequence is CASSPRNQENIQYF. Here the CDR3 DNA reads TGTGCCAGCAGCCCGAGAAATCAAGAAAACATTCAGTACTTC.

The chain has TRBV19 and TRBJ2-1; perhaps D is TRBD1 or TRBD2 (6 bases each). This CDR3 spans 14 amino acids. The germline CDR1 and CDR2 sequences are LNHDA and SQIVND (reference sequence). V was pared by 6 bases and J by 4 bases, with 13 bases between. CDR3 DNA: TGTGCCAGTAGGACCGGGGGCCGATACAATGAGCAGTTCTTC. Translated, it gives CASRTGGRYNEQFF.

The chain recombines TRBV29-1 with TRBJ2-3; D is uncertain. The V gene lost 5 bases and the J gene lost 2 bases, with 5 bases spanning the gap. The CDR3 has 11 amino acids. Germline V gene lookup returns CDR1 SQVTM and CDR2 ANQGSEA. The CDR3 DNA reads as TGCAGCGTTCGGTTCACAGATACGCAGTATTTT. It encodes CSVRFTDTQYF.

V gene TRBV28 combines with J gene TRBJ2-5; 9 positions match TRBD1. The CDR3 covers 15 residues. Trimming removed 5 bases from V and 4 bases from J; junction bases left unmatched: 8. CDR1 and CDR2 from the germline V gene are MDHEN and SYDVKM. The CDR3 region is CASSPWTGARETQYF. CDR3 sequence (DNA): TGTGCCAGCAGTCCCTGGACAGGGGCCCGAGAGACCCAGTACTTC.

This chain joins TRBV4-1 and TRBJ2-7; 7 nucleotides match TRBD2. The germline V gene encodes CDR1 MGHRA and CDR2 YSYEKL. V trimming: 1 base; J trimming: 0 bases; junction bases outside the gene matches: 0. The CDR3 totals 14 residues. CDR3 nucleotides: TGCGCCAGCAGCCAAGGGACTAGCTCCTACGAGCAGTACTTC. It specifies CASSQGTSSYEQYF.

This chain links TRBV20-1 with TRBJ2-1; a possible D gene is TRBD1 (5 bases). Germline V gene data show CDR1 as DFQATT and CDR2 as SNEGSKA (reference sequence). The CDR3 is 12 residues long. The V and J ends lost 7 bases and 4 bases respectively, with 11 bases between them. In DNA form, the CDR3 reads TGCAGTGGGCAGGGTAAATACAATGAGCAGTTCTTC. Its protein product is CSGQGKYNEQFF.

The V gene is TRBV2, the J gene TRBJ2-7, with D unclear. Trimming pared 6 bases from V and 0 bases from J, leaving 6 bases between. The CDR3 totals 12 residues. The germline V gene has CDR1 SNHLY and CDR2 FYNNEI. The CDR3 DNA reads TGTGCCAGCAGACAGAGCTCCTACGAGCAGTACTTC. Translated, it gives CASRQSSYEQYF.

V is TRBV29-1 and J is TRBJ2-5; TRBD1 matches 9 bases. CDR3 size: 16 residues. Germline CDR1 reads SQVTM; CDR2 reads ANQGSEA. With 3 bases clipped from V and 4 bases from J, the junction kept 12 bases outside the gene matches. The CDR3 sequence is CSVDPLPGQGGETQYF. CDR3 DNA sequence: TGCAGCGTTGACCCCCTCCCGGGACAGGGAGGAGAGACCCAGTACTTC.

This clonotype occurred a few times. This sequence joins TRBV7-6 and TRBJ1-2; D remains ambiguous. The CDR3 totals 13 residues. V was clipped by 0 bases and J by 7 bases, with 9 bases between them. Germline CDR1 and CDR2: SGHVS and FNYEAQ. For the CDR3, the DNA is TGTGCCAGCAGCTTAGCGATCGATGGTGGCTACACCTTC. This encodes CASSLAIDGGYTF.

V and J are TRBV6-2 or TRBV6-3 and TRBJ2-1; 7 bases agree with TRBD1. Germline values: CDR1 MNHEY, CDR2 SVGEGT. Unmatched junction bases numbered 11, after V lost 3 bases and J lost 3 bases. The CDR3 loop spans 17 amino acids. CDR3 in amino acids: CASSYNARQGDYNEQFF. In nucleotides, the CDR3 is TGTGCCAGCAGTTATAACGCGAGACAGGGAGACTACAATGAGCAGTTCTTC.

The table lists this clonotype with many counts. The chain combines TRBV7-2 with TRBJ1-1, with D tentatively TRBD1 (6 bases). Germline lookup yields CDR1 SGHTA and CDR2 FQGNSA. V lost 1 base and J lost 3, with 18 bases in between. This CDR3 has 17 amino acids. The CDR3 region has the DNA TGTGCCAGCAGCTTAGTTAGCCCAGGGGAAGCGTACACTGAAGCTTTCTTT. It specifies CASSLVSPGEAYTEAFF.

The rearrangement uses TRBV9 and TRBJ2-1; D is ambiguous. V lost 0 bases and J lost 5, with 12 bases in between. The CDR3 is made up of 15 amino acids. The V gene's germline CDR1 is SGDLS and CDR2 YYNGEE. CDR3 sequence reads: CASSVEVYSNNEQFF. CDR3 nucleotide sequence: TGTGCCAGCAGCGTAGAGGTGTACTCTAACAATGAGCAGTTCTTC.

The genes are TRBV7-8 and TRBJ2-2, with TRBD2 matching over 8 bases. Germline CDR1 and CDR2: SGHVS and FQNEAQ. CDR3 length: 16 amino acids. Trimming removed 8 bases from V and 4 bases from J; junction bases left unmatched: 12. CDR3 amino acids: CASLGSGRSRTGELFF. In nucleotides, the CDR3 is TGTGCCAGCCTGGGCAGCGGGAGATCGCGCACCGGGGAGCTGTTTTTT.